The next 20 T cell receptor beta chains were all read from a single sample in a study of CD8 T cells in Susac syndrome. With random hexamers, about 0.5 to 1 ug RNA was reverse transcribed. MiXCR, run by TCRdb on the immunoSEQ multiplex PCR reads, gives a single entry per CDR3 protein. The table records 50,000 to 60,000 distinct CDR3 sequences, approximately 92% of them present only once. The sample consisted of CD8+ T cells from PBMCs. The receptors were sampled from a human donor in good health.

The rearrangement links TRBV12-3 or TRBV12-4 to TRBJ2-5, with D unresolved. Trimming took 7 bases from V and 4 from J, leaving 16 bases between them. This CDR3 is 14 amino acids long. The CDR3: CASNGLGSGETQYF. The CDR3 DNA sequence: TGTGCCAGCAACGGGCTGGGGTCGGGAGAGACCCAGTACTTC.

The chain has TRBV5-4 and TRBJ2-3; D possibly corresponds to TRBD2 (7 bases). Per germline, CDR1 SGHNT and CDR2 YYREEE (reference sequence). The CDR3 length is 17 residues. Trimming stripped 4 bases from V and 4 bases from J, with 22 bases between. The CDR3, as DNA: TGTGCCAGCAGCCGGGGGGACATCCAGGTATTGCCAGATACGCAGTATTTT. It codes for CASSRGDIQVLPDTQYF.

The rearrangement links TRBV6-5 to TRBJ1-1, with D possibly matching TRBD1 (5 bases). Trimming took 4 bases from V and 3 from J, leaving 12 bases between them. The CDR3 spans 14 residues. The germline gives CDR1 MNHEY, CDR2 SVGAGI. CDR3 sequence: CASSWGKGYTEAFF. For the CDR3, the DNA is TGTGCCAGCAGTTGGGGGAAAGGGTACACTGAAGCTTTCTTT.

J is TRBJ1-5 and V is TRBV4-2; D remains unclear. Trimming left V 4 bases short and J 7 bases short, with 17 bases between. Looked up from germline, CDR1 is LGHNA and CDR2 is YNFKEQ. The CDR3 has 15 residues. As DNA, the CDR3 is TGTGCCAGCAGCCTGGAAGGACCCGGAAGGCAGCCCCAGCATTTT. Translation: CASSLEGPGRQPQHF.

J is TRBJ1-5 and V is TRBV27, with a weak D call TRBD1 (6 bases). From germline, CDR1 is MNHEY and CDR2 SMNVEV (reference sequence). V was cut by 0 bases and J by 4 bases, with 7 bases left in between. The CDR3 runs 14 residues. CDR3 region: CASSLSGTNQPQHF. For the CDR3, the DNA is TGTGCCAGCAGTTTATCCGGGACAAATCAGCCCCAGCATTTT.

The chain couples TRBV4-1 to TRBJ1-5, with D perhaps matching TRBD1 (5 bases). The CDR3 length is 15 residues. The germline CDR1 and CDR2 sequences are MGHRA and YSYEKL. Trimming left V 6 bases short and J 7 bases short, with 19 bases between. CDR3 DNA: TGCGCCAGCAGACAGATCACAGGACCCGACCAGCCCCAGCATTTT. It yields the protein CASRQITGPDQPQHF.

This chain joins TRBV7-9 and TRBJ2-7; 11 bases fit TRBD2. The junction had 6 bases not matched to a gene; V was cut back by 7 bases and J by 4 bases. The CDR3 sequence is 14 residues long. Per the germline V gene, CDR1 is SEHNR and CDR2 is FQNEAQ (reference sequence). The CDR3 sequence: CASKASGGTYEQYF. CDR3 nucleotide sequence: TGTGCCAGCAAGGCTAGCGGGGGGACTTACGAGCAGTACTTC.

The chain uses TRBV19 and TRBJ2-2; the match to TRBD1 covers 8 bases. The ends lost 5 bases at V and 6 bases at J; junction bases unmatched: 20. Germline CDR1 reads LNHDA; CDR2 reads SQIVND (reference sequence). The CDR3 runs 19 residues. Written as DNA, the CDR3 is TGTGCCAGTAGTCCACTTATTATCTATCAGGGGGCGCACGCCGGGGAGCTGTTTTTT. This sequence encodes CASSPLIIYQGAHAGELFF.

Only one count was recorded for this clonotype. This chain links TRBV6-4 with TRBJ1-5; D not resolved. Trimming cost V 0 bases and J 11 bases, with 11 bases left between them. Germline V CDR1 and CDR2: MRHNA, SNTAGT. This CDR3 is built from 13 residues. CDR3 sequence reads: CASSDSEGKTQHF. The DNA of the CDR3 is TGTGCCAGCAGTGACTCTGAGGGTAAGACCCAGCATTTT.

This rearrangement joins TRBV7-6 to TRBJ2-7; 8 bases agree with TRBD2. Germline V gene lookup returns CDR1 SGHVS and CDR2 FNYEAQ. The CDR3 contains 15 residues. V was pared by 5 bases and J by 0 bases, with 6 bases of the junction left unmatched. CDR3 nucleotide sequence: TGTGCCAGCAGCCCAGAAGCGGGGGACTCCTACGAGCAGTACTTC. Its translation is CASSPEAGDSYEQYF.

In its sample, this clonotype was seen once. The V and J genes are TRBV15 and TRBJ1-2; D unclear. The CDR3 spans 18 residues. Between the trimmed V and J ends, which lost 1 base and 6 bases, there was a span of 24 bases. Germline lookup yields CDR1 LNHNV and CDR2 YYDKDF (reference sequence). CDR3 nucleotide sequence: TGTGCCACCAGCAGAGGATCCCCGGGCCGCCGATTGTCTGATGGCTACACCTTC. Translated, it gives CATSRGSPGRRLSDGYTF.

The chain has TRBV5-4 and TRBJ2-3, with TRBD2 matching 10 bases. Per germline, CDR1 SGHNT and CDR2 YYREEE (reference sequence). With 4 bases clipped from V and 4 bases from J, the junction kept 12 bases outside the gene matches. This CDR3 contains 17 residues. CDR3 sequence: CASSSPLSGGVPDTQYF. CDR3 sequence (DNA): TGTGCCAGCAGCAGCCCTCTGAGCGGGGGGGTCCCAGATACGCAGTATTTT.

The genes are TRBV13 and TRBJ2-3; 8 bases are a match to TRBD2. The germline V gene has CDR1 PRHDT and CDR2 FYEKMQ (reference sequence). CDR3 length: 14 residues. Trimming at V came to 6 bases and at J to 14 bases, leaving 16 bases not matched to a gene. DNA for the CDR3: TGTGCCAGCAGTCCCTCACCGGGGCTAGCGGGTACGTATTTT. It codes for CASSPSPGLAGTYF.

This chain joins TRBV6-1 and TRBJ2-3; 12 nucleotides agree with TRBD2. The length of the CDR3 is 17 residues. Germline lookup yields CDR1 MNHNS and CDR2 SASEGT. Trimming removed 7 bases from V and 2 bases from J; junction bases left unmatched: 10. CDR3 DNA sequence: TGTGCCAGCATACGGACTAGCGGGAACCGACCCACAGATACGCAGTATTTT. Its translation is CASIRTSGNRPTDTQYF.

The chain uses TRBV6-1 and TRBJ2-2; D may be TRBD1 (5 bases). CDR1 is MNHNS and CDR2 is SASEGT in the germline V gene. V lost 9 bases and J lost 4, with 9 bases in between. This CDR3 has 12 amino acids. The CDR3 nucleotides read TGTGCCAGGGGCCAGGGCACCGGGGAGCTGTTTTTT. It is translated as CARGQGTGELFF.

The chain couples TRBV25-1 to TRBJ1-1; TRBD1 matches at 9 bases. The germline V gene encodes CDR1 MGHDK and CDR2 SYGVNS. The length of the CDR3 is 14 residues. The trim removed 5 bases at V and 6 bases at J, leaving 7 bases unmatched. CDR3 coding DNA: TGTGCCAGCAGTAAAAGGACAGGGGAGGCTGAAGCTTTCTTT. Its protein is CASSKRTGEAEAFF.

The chain uses TRBV4-1 and TRBJ1-5; 8 bases match TRBD1. CDR1 MGHRA and CDR2 YSYEKL come from the germline V gene. The J segment lost 9 bases and the V segment lost 2 bases, leaving 9 bases of the junction unmatched. The CDR3 consists of 15 residues. Here the CDR3 DNA reads TGCGCCAGCAGCCAATCGGACAGGGTCACCTCGCCCCAGCATTTT. This gives the protein CASSQSDRVTSPQHF.

The chain employs TRBV27 and TRBJ2-7; maybe TRBD2 (6 bases). CDR3 length equals 15 residues. V dropped 2 bases and J dropped 0 bases, with 11 bases sitting between them. The germline gives CDR1 MNHEY, CDR2 SMNVEV (reference sequence). The CDR3 coding sequence is TGTGCCAGCAGTTTAGCGGGGCTCCTCTCCTACGAGCAGTACTTC. This sequence encodes CASSLAGLLSYEQYF.

The chain employs TRBV7-2 and TRBJ1-6; D is unclear. The germline V and J ends were trimmed by 3 bases and 8 bases, with 11 bases remaining between them. The CDR3 loop spans 14 amino acids. Germline V lookup: CDR1 SGHTA, CDR2 FQGNSA. The CDR3 spells CASSFPEDDSPLHF. In nucleotides, the CDR3 is TGTGCCAGCAGCTTTCCGGAGGATGATTCACCCCTCCACTTT.

This clonotype appeared once. This chain links TRBV4-1 with TRBJ1-2, with no clear D. The CDR3 covers 14 residues. From germline, CDR1 is MGHRA and CDR2 YSYEKL. V lost 4 bases and J 2 bases, leaving 11 bases between the germline ends. The DNA for the CDR3 is TGCGCCAGCAGCCCCTCTGAGGAGAACTATGGCTACACCTTC. Its protein product is CASSPSEENYGYTF.